These 32 T cell receptor beta chains originate from one sample sequenced in a study of T-cell memory formation after mild COVID-19. One entry per CDR3 protein results from TCRdb running MiXCR on the 5' RACE reads. Of 100,000 to 150,000 distinct CDR3 sequences in the sample, more than 15% were seen once. Material: PBMCs or a T cell subset sorted from them (not recorded which). The receptors derive from a man aged 18-30 years who had mild COVID-19 (a few samples of this study predate the infection). Cell type and time point are not known.

V and J are TRBV7-3 and TRBJ2-5; weak D call: TRBD1 (6 bases). The CDR3 has 13 residues. Deletions cut 3 bases from V and 7 bases from J, with 12 bases between. CDR1 and CDR2 (germline): SGHTA, FQGTGA. CDR3 DNA: TGTGCCAGCAGCTTTGACCAGGGGCGGACCCAGTACTTC. Its protein product is CASSFDQGRTQYF.

This chain uses TRBV5-4 with TRBJ2-3; D gene ambiguous. This CDR3 spans 14 amino acids. Germline-derived CDR1 and CDR2 are SGHNT and YYREEE (reference sequence). Deletions cut 2 bases from V and 2 bases from J, with 9 bases between. The chain's CDR3 is CASSLKSPTDTQYF. The DNA of the CDR3 is TGTGCCAGCAGCTTAAAATCCCCCACAGATACGCAGTATTTT.

In its sample, this clonotype was seen a few times. The chain uses TRBV5-1 and TRBJ2-6, with D unresolved. The V and J ends lost 1 base and 4 bases respectively, with 6 bases between them. The CDR3 is 14 residues long. Per germline, CDR1 SGHRS and CDR2 YFSETQ. The CDR3 DNA reads as TGCGCCAGCAGCTTGAGCACCGGGGCCAACGTCCTGACTTTC. This gives the protein CASSLSTGANVLTF.

V and J are TRBV3-1 and TRBJ2-1, with D maybe TRBD2 (5 bases). Germline V gives CDR1 LGHDT, CDR2 YNNKEL (reference sequence). The CDR3 loop spans 11 amino acids. Trimming took 10 bases from V and 9 from J, leaving 13 bases between them. This chain's CDR3 is CATQRNGEQFF. CDR3 in DNA: TGTGCCACCCAGCGGAATGGTGAGCAGTTCTTC.

The V gene is TRBV7-9, the J gene TRBJ2-1, with 13 bases fitting TRBD2. With V trimmed by 8 bases and J by 12 bases, 4 bases remained unmatched. CDR3 length: 12 amino acids. CDR1 and CDR2 from the germline V gene are SEHNR and FQNEAQ (reference sequence). CDR3 in DNA: TGTGCCAGCGGACTAGCGGGGGTGGGGCAGTTCTTC. It translates to CASGLAGVGQFF.

This clonotype showed up many times. The rearrangement uses TRBV7-2 and TRBJ2-7; possible D gene TRBD1, 6 bases. The CDR3 extends over 14 amino acids. Germline CDR1 reads SGHTA; CDR2 reads FQGNSA. Trimming removed 4 bases from V and 2 bases from J, with 12 bases in between. This chain's CDR3 is CASSYRTETYEQYF. For the CDR3, the DNA is TGTGCCAGCAGCTATCGGACAGAAACCTACGAGCAGTACTTC.

The sample holds a few counts of this clonotype. V and J are TRBV29-1 and TRBJ1-4, with 7 bases matching TRBD1. With V trimmed by 5 bases and J by 0 bases, 6 bases remained unmatched. The CDR3 length is 15 residues. Germline CDR1 SQVTM, CDR2 ANQGSEA. The DNA for the CDR3 is TGCAGCGTTAGGGACAGCGCCGCAACTAATGAAAAACTGTTTTTT. It is translated as CSVRDSAATNEKLFF.

This clonotype was recorded a few times. A single base separates this from a much larger clone, so it may be a read error. The chain couples TRBV6-6 to TRBJ1-5, with D uncertain. Per germline, CDR1 MNHNY and CDR2 SVGAGI (reference sequence). The CDR3 totals 12 residues. Here the CDR3 reads CASSLDTQPQNF. CDR3 nucleotide sequence: TGTGCCAGCAGCCTCGACACTCAGCCCCAGAATTTT.

The genes are TRBV18 and TRBJ1-1, with D maybe TRBD1 (5 bases). The CDR3 has 14 amino acids. Germline assignment: CDR1 KGHSH and CDR2 LQKENI. V was shortened by 1 base and J by 3 bases, with 9 bases between the two germline ends. The CDR3 loop is CASSPLGDYTEAFF. For the CDR3, the DNA is TGTGCCAGCTCACCACTCGGGGACTACACTGAAGCTTTCTTT.

This clonotype occurred a few times. V is TRBV27 and J is TRBJ1-1; 8 bases fit TRBD1. Germline CDR1 MNHEY, CDR2 SMNVEV (reference sequence). This CDR3 region has 16 residues. Losses at the gene ends were 5 bases for V and 4 bases for J; bases not matched to a gene: 12. CDR3 DNA sequence: TGTGCCAGCAGTGAAGCCGGACAGGGTGGGTCCACTGAAGCTTTCTTT. It translates to CASSEAGQGGSTEAFF.

The genes are TRBV7-9 and TRBJ2-7, with 8 nucleotides matching TRBD1. The V and J ends lost 8 bases and 2 bases, in that order; junction bases with no gene match: 8. Germline V CDR1 and CDR2: SEHNR, FQNEAQ (reference sequence). The CDR3 is 14 residues long. Here the CDR3 reads CASDRTGFPYEQYF. CDR3 nucleotides: TGTGCCAGCGATCGGACAGGGTTCCCCTACGAGCAGTACTTC.

This clonotype was seen more than once but under ten times. The chain combines TRBV9 with TRBJ1-1, with TRBD1 matching over 9 bases. The CDR3 runs 14 residues. Unmatched junction bases numbered 3, after V lost 5 bases and J lost 1 base. Germline V gene lookup returns CDR1 SGDLS and CDR2 YYNGEE. The CDR3 here is CASRGQGANTEAFF. CDR3 DNA: TGTGCCAGCAGGGGACAGGGAGCGAACACTGAAGCTTTCTTT.

This chain uses TRBV20-1 with TRBJ2-1, with a possible D match to TRBD2 (6 bases). This CDR3 is built from 16 residues. V shed 0 bases and J shed 4 bases, with 16 bases lying between them. CDR1 is DFQATT, CDR2 SNEGSKA, per germline (reference sequence). The CDR3 is CSARDLLGTQYNEQFF. In DNA form, the CDR3 reads TGCAGTGCTAGAGATCTTCTAGGGACTCAGTACAATGAGCAGTTCTTC.

This clonotype was seen a handful of times. The J gene is TRBJ1-4, the V gene TRBV29-1, with unresolved D. The CDR3 length is 13 residues. CDR1 is SQVTM and CDR2 is ANQGSEA in the germline V gene. The germline V and J ends were trimmed by 4 bases and 5 bases, with 11 bases remaining between them. CDR3 in amino acids: CSVGSGPNEKLFF. CDR3 nucleotide sequence: TGCAGCGTTGGGTCGGGCCCCAATGAAAAACTGTTTTTT.

A few counts support this clonotype. The DNA of the CDR3 is TGTGCCAGCAGGAGGGCGGGGGCTCACCAAGAGACCCAGTACTTC. Amino acid sequence: CASRRAGAHQETQYF. J is TRBJ2-5 and V is TRBV12-3 or TRBV12-4; D is perhaps TRBD2 (7 bases). V gave up 6 bases and J gave up 0 bases, with 14 bases separating them. The CDR3 spans 15 residues.

In its sample, this clonotype was seen a few times. This chain connects TRBV9 to TRBJ2-2; D could derive from TRBD1 or TRBD2 (6 bases each). The CDR3 sequence is 15 residues long. Germline lookup yields CDR1 SGDLS and CDR2 YYNGEE. The germline V and J ends were trimmed by 3 bases and 2 bases, with 11 bases remaining between them. DNA for the CDR3: TGTGCCAGCAGCGCCCAGGGGACTAACACCGGGGAGCTGTTTTTT. This translates into CASSAQGTNTGELFF.

The chain links TRBV7-9 to TRBJ2-1, with TRBD2 matching 9 bases. Germline CDR1 and CDR2: SEHNR and FQNEAQ (reference sequence). Trimming cost V 11 bases and J 3 bases; bases outside gene matches: 8. CDR3 length: 14 residues. The CDR3 region is CAGGSSGGYNEQFF. CDR3 DNA: TGTGCCGGAGGAAGTAGCGGGGGCTACAATGAGCAGTTCTTC. The full variable domain, rest sourced from reference TRBV7-9 and TRBJ2-1, is DTGVSQNPRHKITKRGQNVTFRCDPISEHNRLYWYRQTLGQGPEFLTYFQNEAQLEKSRLLSDRFSAERPKGSFSTLEIQRTEQGDSAMYLCAGGSSGGYNEQFFGPGTRLTVL.

V gene TRBV4-3 combines with J gene TRBJ2-5; 7 nucleotides line up with TRBD1. V shed 5 bases and J 2 bases; nucleotides not matched to a gene: 11. The CDR3 covers 16 residues. CDR1 LGHNA and CDR2 YSLEER come from the germline V gene. CDR3 DNA sequence: TGCGCCAGCAGCGCAGGGGGTAGTACCGCTCAAGAGACCCAGTACTTC. Encoded protein: CASSAGGSTAQETQYF.

The chain couples TRBV27 to TRBJ2-3, with TRBD2 matching 7 bases. CDR1 is MNHEY and CDR2 is SMNVEV in the germline V gene (reference sequence). V trimming: 9 bases; J trimming: 6 bases; junction bases outside the gene matches: 12. CDR3 length equals 14 residues. The CDR3 region has the DNA TGTGCCAGGGGTGGAGCGGGACCAGGGGATACGCAGTATTTT. Translated: CARGGAGPGDTQYF.

This clonotype was picked up a small number of times. This rearrangement joins TRBV28 to TRBJ2-2; 8 bases match TRBD1. The CDR3 contains 15 residues. After removal of 2 bases from V and 5 bases from J, the junction contained 4 bases not matched to a gene. CDR1 is MDHEN and CDR2 is SYDVKM in the germline V gene. CDR3 protein: CASSLNRGRTGELFF. The CDR3 nucleotides read TGTGCCAGCAGTTTAAACAGGGGGAGGACCGGGGAGCTGTTTTTT.

About this clonotype: The CDR3 does not end in the conserved phenylalanine or tryptophan, so this is likely a read error. The rearrangement links TRBV5-4 to TRBJ2-5; TRBD2 might be the D (6 bases). Germline V gene lookup returns CDR1 SGHNT and CDR2 YYREEE (reference sequence). The CDR3 totals 15 residues. The V gene lost 4 bases and the J gene lost 4 bases, with 17 bases spanning the gap. The CDR3 reads CASSLGTPGGETQYV. CDR3 nucleotides: TGTGCCAGCAGCCTTGGGACTCCCGGGGGAGAGACCCAGTACGTC.

This clonotype came up a few times. The V and J genes are TRBV15 and TRBJ2-7, with a weak D call TRBD1 (5 bases). Germline V gene sequence: CDR1 LNHNV, CDR2 YYDKDF (reference sequence). V lost 9 bases and J lost 6, with 18 bases in between. The CDR3 totals 13 residues. In nucleotides, the CDR3 is TGTGCCACTTCCTCTCAGGGCCGTTCCGAGCAGTACGTC. Encoded protein: CATSSQGRSEQYV.

This clonotype occurred a few times. CDR3 in DNA: TGTGCCAGCAGCTTAACCAGTTTTGGGTCGGTTCATCAGCCCCAGCATTTT. Amino acids: CASSLTSFGSVHQPQHF. This chain uses TRBV7-3 with TRBJ1-5, with D hard to call. V was clipped by 0 bases and J by 5 bases, with 17 bases between them. This CDR3 has 17 residues. CDR1 is SGHTA, CDR2 FQGTGA, per germline.

This clonotype was detected many times. The chain is built from TRBV20-1 and TRBJ2-7, with D hard to call. The germline V and J ends were trimmed by 5 bases and 3 bases, with 8 bases remaining between them. CDR1 DFQATT and CDR2 SNEGSKA come from the germline V gene (reference sequence). CDR3 length equals 11 residues. The CDR3 loop is CSAANDYEQYV. The CDR3 bases are TGCAGTGCTGCCAACGACTACGAGCAGTACGTC.

This clonotype was observed a handful of times. The chain recombines TRBV5-4 with TRBJ2-1, with D possibly TRBD2 on 7 matching bases. CDR1 and CDR2 (germline): SGHNT, YYREEE (reference sequence). The CDR3 totals 18 residues. Trimming left V 4 bases short and J 0 bases short, with 20 bases between. DNA of the CDR3: TGTGCCAGCAGCCACTCGGGGCGGGGGCTGAGCTCCTACAATGAGCAGTTCTTC. Its translation: CASSHSGRGLSSYNEQFF. Looking up the rest from reference TRBV5-4 and TRBJ2-1 gives the full variable domain: ETGVTQSPTHLIKTRGQQVTLRCSSQSGHNTVSWYQQALGQGPQFIFQYYREEENGRGNFPPRFSGLQFPNYSSELNVNALELDDSALYLCASSHSGRGLSSYNEQFFGPGTRLTVL.

The CDR3 is CASSLAGHGELFF. The CDR3 nucleotides read TGCGCCAGCAGCTTAGCGGGCCACGGGGAGCTGTTTTTT. The chain is built from TRBV5-1 and TRBJ2-2, with D possibly being TRBD2 (6 bases). The V end lost 2 bases, the J end lost 7 bases, and 9 bases lay between the germline ends. This CDR3 contains 13 residues. Germline V CDR1 and CDR2: SGHRS, YFSETQ.

This clonotype was seen only once. This rearrangement joins TRBV5-1 to TRBJ1-3; maybe TRBD1 (5 bases). V dropped 1 base and J dropped 1 base, with 9 bases sitting between them. The CDR3 is 15 amino acids. Per germline, CDR1 SGHRS and CDR2 YFSETQ. The CDR3: CASSLLQGSGNTIYF. In nucleotides, the CDR3 is TGCGCCAGCAGCTTGTTGCAGGGATCTGGAAACACCATATATTTT. The variable domain in full, with the rest retrieved from reference TRBV5-1 and TRBJ1-3, is KAGVTQTPRYLIKTRGQQVTLSCSPISGHRSVSWYQQTPGQGLQFLFEYFSETQRNKGNFPGRFSGRQFSNSRSEMNVSTLELGDSALYLCASSLLQGSGNTIYFGEGSWLTVV.

This clonotype came up a few times. The chain combines TRBV27 with TRBJ2-3; D is undetermined. V was trimmed by 4 bases and J by 10 bases, leaving 15 bases between them. The CDR3 is 13 amino acids. Per the germline V gene, CDR1 is MNHEY and CDR2 is SMNVEV (reference sequence). The CDR3 reads CASSYMTVGAQYF. Here the CDR3 DNA reads TGTGCCAGCAGTTATATGACGGTTGGTGCGCAGTATTTT.

The chain couples TRBV5-1 to TRBJ2-5; D not resolved. The CDR3 totals 13 residues. CDR1 and CDR2 (germline): SGHRS, YFSETQ. V was shortened by 2 bases and J by 1 base, with 6 bases between the two germline ends. CDR3: CASSFLSQETQYF. The CDR3 DNA reads as TGCGCCAGCAGCTTTCTCTCCCAAGAGACCCAGTACTTC.

In its sample, this clonotype was seen many times. The J gene is TRBJ1-2, the V gene TRBV20-1; 7 bases line up with TRBD1. CDR1 DFQATT and CDR2 SNEGSKA come from the germline V gene (reference sequence). This CDR3 contains 15 residues. Trimming removed 5 bases from V and 0 bases from J; junction bases left unmatched: 9. CDR3 region: CSAQEDGTANYGYTF. The CDR3 nucleotides are TGCAGTGCTCAAGAGGATGGGACAGCTAACTATGGCTACACCTTC.

A few counts support this clonotype. The chain links TRBV9 to TRBJ2-7; D ambiguous. This CDR3 is built from 11 residues. V was cut by 4 bases and J by 2 bases, with 4 bases left in between. From germline, CDR1 is SGDLS and CDR2 YYNGEE. CDR3: CASSPPYEQYF. In DNA form, the CDR3 reads TGTGCCAGCAGCCCCCCCTACGAGCAGTACTTC.

This clonotype occurred many times. The genes are TRBV4-3 and TRBJ2-3; D unresolved. Per the germline V gene, CDR1 is LGHNA and CDR2 is YSLEER. The CDR3 extends over 19 amino acids. V was trimmed by 4 bases and J by 2 bases, leaving 25 bases between them. The CDR3 region has the DNA TGCGCCAGCAGCCCCCTGAGCCCAACGGACGGATACTTCACAGATACGCAGTATTTT. It specifies CASSPLSPTDGYFTDTQYF.